These T cell receptor beta chains were read from a single sample in a study of T-cell memory formation after mild COVID-19. TCRdb recomputed calls from the 5' RACE reads with MiXCR, one row per CDR3 protein. The table has around 530,000 distinct CDR3 sequences, approximately 21% seen once. The material sequenced was PBMCs or a T cell subset sorted from them (not recorded which). Receptor source: an adult woman who had mild COVID-19 (a few samples of this study predate the infection). Cell type and time point are not known. CDR3s include the opening cysteine and the closing phenylalanine or tryptophan. The order of the fields is J gene, clone size, D gene, V gene, CDR3 DNA, CDR3 protein. D genes are given only for firm matches. A clone size is listed for some rows: how often the clone was seen (once, few, many), or a class if it is expanded.

TRBJ2-7	.	TRBD2	TRBV20-1	TGCAGTGCTAGAAGGACTAGCGAGTACTACGAGCAGTACTTC	CSARRTSEYYEQYF
TRBJ1-2	many	.	TRBV19	TGTGCCAGTAGTGAACGGCTGAGGACTAACTATGGCTACACCTTC	CASSERLRTNYGYTF
TRBJ2-1	.	TRBD2	TRBV9	TGTGCCAGCAGCGTTACTAGCGGGAGAGAATACAATGAGCAGTTCTTC	CASSVTSGREYNEQFF
TRBJ2-7	many	TRBD1	TRBV25-1	TGTGCCAGCAGTGGCCAGGGACAGGGGGCCCACGAGCAGTACTTC	CASSGQGQGAHEQYF
TRBJ2-5	.	.	TRBV5-6	TGTGCCAGCAGCGTGGACAGTGGAACCCAGTACTTC	CASSVDSGTQYF
TRBJ1-1	.	.	TRBV11-3	TGTGCCAGCAGAGATACAGGGAACACTGAAGCTTTCTTT	CASRDTGNTEAFF
TRBJ2-1	many	TRBD1	TRBV5-6	TGTGCCAGCAGCTTGAGACCGGGACAGGGGGCTGATGAGCAGTTCTTC	CASSLRPGQGADEQFF
TRBJ2-3	.	.	TRBV29-1	TGCAGCGTTGAAGAACGGCCCAGGGGTCCAGATACGCAGTATTTT	CSVEERPRGPDTQYF
TRBJ1-5	few	.	TRBV11-2	TGTGCCAGCAGCTTAGGGCTGAAAAATCAGCCCCAGCATTTT	CASSLGLKNQPQHF
TRBJ1-1	.	.	TRBV7-9	TGTGCCAGCAGCTTAGCGGCCCTAACACTCCAGGTGAACACTGAAGCTTTCTTT	CASSLAALTLQVNTEAFF
TRBJ2-7	few	.	TRBV30	TGTGCCTGGAGTGTACGAGACCCAGGGGAGCAGTACTTC	CAWSVRDPGEQYF
TRBJ2-3	.	TRBD2	TRBV15	TGTGCCACCAGCAGAGATCGACTAGCGGGGGCCACAGATACGCAGTATTTT	CATSRDRLAGATDTQYF
TRBJ1-2	few	.	TRBV5-6	TGTGCCAGCAGCTTTTCATCCGGGTATGGCTACACCTTC	CASSFSSGYGYTF
TRBJ2-5	.	TRBD2	TRBV29-1	TGCAGCGTTGAAGGGCATACTAGCGGAAACCAAGAGACCCAGTACTTC	CSVEGHTSGNQETQYF
TRBJ2-1	few	TRBD2	TRBV24-1	TGTGCCACCAGTGACCGACTAGCGAGCTTAGGCAATGAGCAGTTCTTC	CATSDRLASLGNEQFF
TRBJ2-3	few	.	TRBV2	TGTGCCAGCAGTGAGGAGAACACAGATACGCAGTATTTT	CASSEENTDTQYF
TRBJ2-1	few	TRBD2	TRBV11-2	TGTGCCAGCAGCCCCCAGCGGGAGCGGGGTGAGCAGTTCTTC	CASSPQRERGEQFF
TRBJ2-1	many	.	TRBV4-1	TGCGCCAGCAGCCCCCTCCCTGAAGCCTACAATGAGCAGTTCTTC	CASSPLPEAYNEQFF
TRBJ2-7	few	.	TRBV3-1	TGTGCCAGCAGCCAAGCAGGGCCCTACGAGCAGTACTTC	CASSQAGPYEQYF
TRBJ2-3	few	.	TRBV6-5	TGTGCCAGCAGCCCCTACGCCAGTACAGATACGCAGTATTTT	CASSPYASTDTQYF
TRBJ1-2	.	.	TRBV6-1	TGTGCCAGCGCTTTATCCGAATTGAACTATGGCTACACCTTC	CASALSELNYGYTF
TRBJ2-5	few	.	TRBV9	TGTGCCAGCAGCGTTAATAGCGGTGAAGAGACCCAGTACTTC	CASSVNSGEETQYF
TRBJ1-6	few	.	TRBV6-4	TGTGCCAGCACCTTGACCTCGGCGGTCGAAGCTTCACCCCTCCACTTT	CASTLTSAVEASPLHF
TRBJ2-5	.	.	TRBV3-1	TGTGCCAGCAGCCAAGAGCGGAAGGGGACCCAGTACTTC	CASSQERKGTQYF
TRBJ1-5	few	.	TRBV20-1	TGCAGTGGCAAGGTTGGCAATCAGCCCCAGCATTTT	CSGKVGNQPQHF
TRBJ2-7	.	TRBD1	TRBV7-2	TGTGCCAGCAGCTTAACGTGGACAGGGAGGCCCTACGAGCAGTACTTC	CASSLTWTGRPYEQYF
TRBJ2-3	.	TRBD2	TRBV6-5	TGTGCCAGCAGCCCAGGTAGCGGGAGACAAGCAGATACGCAGTATTTT	CASSPGSGRQADTQYF
TRBJ1-2	.	.	TRBV4-2	TGTGCCAGCAGCCAAGACAGGGGTTTTCACTATGGCTACACCTTC	CASSQDRGFHYGYTF
TRBJ2-7	few	.	TRBV7-6	TGTGCCAGCAGCTTAGCGGGGGACTCGTACTCCCACGAGCAGTACTTC	CASSLAGDSYSHEQYF
TRBJ2-7	few	.	TRBV10-3	TGTGCCATCAGCTCCTCCCCCGGAGAGCAGTACTTC	CAISSSPGEQYF
TRBJ1-1	.	TRBD1	TRBV25-1	TGTGCCAGCACCAGACAGGGTTTCCCTGAAGCTTTCTTT	CASTRQGFPEAFF
TRBJ1-4	once	.	TRBV4-2	TGTGCCATATCTAAACAGGGAAGTCCCAATGAAAAACTGTTTTTT	CAISKQGSPNEKLFF
TRBJ2-7	few	TRBD1	TRBV5-1	TGCGCCAGCAGCTTGGGTGGGACAGGGGGCGCCGAGCAGTACTTC	CASSLGGTGGAEQYF
TRBJ2-5	.	.	TRBV20-1	TGCAGTGCTAGAGTACTTAGGGGCCAAGAGACCCAGTACTTC	CSARVLRGQETQYF
TRBJ2-7	.	TRBD1	TRBV7-6	TGTGCCAGCAGCTTAGCACAGGGGGCTTCCTACGAGCAGTACTTC	CASSLAQGASYEQYF
TRBJ2-7	.	.	TRBV12-3/TRBV12-4	TGTGCCAGCGCGGAATGGCGGAGGGTCTACGAGCAGTACTTC	CASAEWRRVYEQYF